This T cell receptor (beta chain) emerged from a study of regulatory T cells in long-lasting Graves disease. Trimming at V came to 6 bases and at J to 2 bases, leaving 6 bases not matched to a gene. The CDR3 is made up of 16 amino acids. As to time point: newly diagnosed GD, antithyroid drugs for less than 3 months. After RNA was extracted from PBMCs, the TCR library was made from it. CDR3-region Arm-PCR and iRepertoire HTBI primers produced the TCR beta libraries. TCRdb reprocessed the multiplex PCR reads via MiXCR and lists one record per CDR3 protein. The sample consists of 350,000 to 450,000 distinct CDR3 sequences, 15% of them appearing once. This clonotype came up many times. This sample was also put to use in a study of T cells in Graves' hyperthyroidism and ophthalmopathy.

This clonotype was sampled from a woman aged 40-49 years with Graves disease. The sample was peripheral blood mononuclear cells (PBMCs), taken at new diagnosis, from a patient treated with antithyroid drugs. The chain is built from TRBV12-3 or TRBV12-4 and TRBJ2-3; 12 bases agree with TRBD2. The CDR3 DNA follows: TGTGCCAGCAGCCCGACTAGCGGGAGAGTCACAGATACGCAGTATTTT. Protein: CASSPTSGRVTDTQYF.